The entry below gives a single TCR beta chain sequence along with its context. Sequenced by immunoSEQ multiplex PCR; TCRdb stores in-frame clones only, minus some. The sample records roughly 13,000 clones, over 90% being singletons. These data originate in a study of technical replicates of blood from several donors. The specimen sequenced was PBMCs. This TCR derives from a human donor in good health.

The CDR3 sequence: CASNRGNRGNSGDEQFF. The CDR3 DNA follows: TGCGCCAGCAATAGGGGGAACAGGGGAAATTCAGGGGATGAGCAGTTCTTC. The chain combines TRBV5-1 with TRBJ2-1, with 7 positions matching TRBD1. The CDR3 has 17 residues. Germline V gene data show CDR1 as SGHRS and CDR2 as YFSETQ. V was pared by 6 bases and J by 8 bases, with 20 bases of the junction left unmatched.